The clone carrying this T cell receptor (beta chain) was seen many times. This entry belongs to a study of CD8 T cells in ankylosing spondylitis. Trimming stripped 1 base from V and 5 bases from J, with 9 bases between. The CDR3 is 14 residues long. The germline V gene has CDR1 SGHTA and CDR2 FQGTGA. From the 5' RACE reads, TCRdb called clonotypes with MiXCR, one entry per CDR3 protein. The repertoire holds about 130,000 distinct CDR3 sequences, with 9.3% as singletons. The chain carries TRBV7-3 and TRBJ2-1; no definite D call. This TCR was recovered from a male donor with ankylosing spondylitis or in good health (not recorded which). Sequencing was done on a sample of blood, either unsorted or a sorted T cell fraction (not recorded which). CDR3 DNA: TGTGCCAGCAGCTTAATGAGTCAGAACAATGAGCAGTTCTTC. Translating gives CASSLMSQNNEQFF.